This record looks at one TCR beta chain sequence and its context. Its antigen is unknown. Qualities for individual bases were not recorded, and no much larger clone is one base off. This entry belongs to a study of T cell responses to AZD1222 COVID-19 vaccine listed by TCRdb under 2021. Study-wide context: AZD1222 recipients given second doses at about 4 weeks or at about 12 weeks were pooled, since spike-specific TCR depth and breadth were not found to differ between the two schedules. A total of approximately 240 trial participants underwent TCR sequencing, of whom roughly 210 had received two doses of AZD1222 and around 25 had received two doses of the MenACWY control vaccine. Enrollment into the trials was organized by age into subgroups of 18-55, 56-69 and 70-plus years, and those subgroups contained roughly 150, 30 and 60 TCR-sequenced participants, respectively.

The full study reports these points: Because no samples from the day 14 peak response were available, repertoires could be characterized only after the peak T cell response. Only a handful of AZD1222 recipients were SARS-CoV-2 seropositive at baseline, limiting conclusions about previously exposed vaccinees. Nearly half of unique spike-specific TCRs reportedly recognized epitopes outside regions mutated in the B.1.351 and B.1.1.7 variants. CD4 TCRs associated with the vaccine covered the entire spike protein, and the dominant responses were in regions 160-218 and 743-854. In the small 56-69-year group, the increase in depth fell short of significance, most likely because of low power. Most participants were white British and females outnumbered males, and the authors suggested that clonal diversity may have been underestimated. After two AZD1222 doses, spike-specific TCR breadth and depth were significantly higher than at day 0 and than in MenACWY recipients.

The CDR3 sequence holds 14 residues, the cysteine and phenylalanine included. The kept DNA is CDR3 alone, 42 bases in frame from the first base. Per the germline V gene (reference sequence), LNHDA is the CDR1 and SQIVND is the CDR2. The V and J ends are trimmed by 2 bases and 0 bases, leaving 2 bases between them. The CDR3 regions of human TCRbeta chains were analyzed by immunosequencing. Per the source publication's procedure: TCRs in the repertoires were matched against a reference library of SARS-CoV-2-specific TCRs that had been generated with the MIRA antigen-specificity platform. Breadth was defined as the fraction of unique TCRs that were SARS-CoV-2-associated, and depth was defined as the fraction of total T cells that were SARS-CoV-2-associated. Using the MIRA data, each spike-specific TCR was assigned both to the spike region to which the TCR was reactive and to a CD4 or CD8 class. Log10-transformed breadth and depth values were compared by one-way ANOVA with Sidak's multiple comparisons tests. TCRdb stores this immuneACCESS table with in-frame sequences only. Part of the clones is absent; in the studies checked, under half of the shortfall reflects unresolved V genes, and no reason is known for the rest. V and J calls and clone size are those listed in that table; D and trimming were worked out from the DNA. The sample table records 100,000 to 150,000 clones; over 75% of these occur just once. 6.5% to 8.5% of the sample rests with the top ten.

This specimen's time point label, per the study, means: baseline before first vaccination. Vaccinee samples came from UK trials COV001 and COV002, including a single-blind randomized controlled phase 2/3 trial of AZD1222 (ChAdOx1 nCoV-19) in healthy adults. For TCRbeta chain sequencing, PBMC samples from trial participants were taken at day 0 and at day 28 after the second dose. This specimen was peripheral blood, taken on day 0 of AZD1222 vaccination. The receptor's source is an adult in good health. This sequence uses TRBV19 and TRBJ2-6; no confident D gene assignment can be made. The DNA is TGTGCCAGTAGTATACTCTCTGGGGCCAACGTCCTGACTTTC. Its protein reads: CASSILSGANVLTF. The reference TRBV19 and TRBJ2-6 proteins fill in what lies around the CDR3, so the full variable domain reads DGGITQSPKYLFRKEGQNVTLSCEQNLNHDAMYWYRQDPGQGLRLIYYSQIVNDFQKGDIAEGYSVSREKKESFPLTVTSAQKNPTAFYLCASSILSGANVLTFGAGSRLTVL.